Listed here are 5 T cell receptor beta chains from one sample, sequenced in a study of post-analysis software for immune sequencing data. No antigen has been identified for these receptors. General observations from the study: Five TRBV segments, TRBV5-6, TRBV5-1 and TRBV20-1 among them, were found more frequent in patients than controls.

Unique molecular identifiers were carried by the TCR beta cDNA libraries. Using its own MiXCR run on the PCR reads, TCRdb lists one record per CDR3 protein. The repertoire has about 540,000 distinct CDR3 sequences, 30% to 40% of them found once; the top ten carry about 5.6%. Sequencing used blood. The receptors were gathered from a girl between 2 and 17 years old with multiple sclerosis.

This clonotype was recorded a few times. V gene TRBV14 combines with J gene TRBJ2-3; D not certain. CDR1 is SGHDN and CDR2 is FVKESK in the germline V gene. This CDR3 region has 13 residues. V lost 3 bases, J lost 4 bases, and 8 bases lay in between. CDR3 DNA: TGTGCCAGCAGCCAGTCCCCAGCAGATACGCAGTATTTT. Its protein is CASSQSPADTQYF. The whole variable domain, filled in from reference TRBV14 and TRBJ2-3, reads EAGVTQFPSHSVIEKGQTVTLRCDPISGHDNLYWYRRVMGKEIKFLLHFVKESKQDESGMPNNRFLAERTGGTYSTLKVQPAELEDSGVYFCASSQSPADTQYFGPGTRLTVL.

This clonotype was detected a few times. The chain links TRBV3-1 to TRBJ1-4; no reliable D call. V was clipped by 2 bases and J by 5 bases, with 6 bases between them. Looked up from germline, CDR1 is LGHDT and CDR2 is YNNKEL (reference sequence). The CDR3 has 13 residues. The chain's CDR3 is CASSQSINEKLFF. The CDR3 DNA sequence: TGTGCCAGCAGCCAAAGCATAAATGAAAAACTGTTTTTT.

Worth noting for this clonotype: The germline gene is not matched at one end of the junction; a read error may be the cause. The chain is built from TRBV5-1 and TRBJ1-1, with D maybe TRBD1 (5 bases). The CDR3 spans 13 residues. Germline V gives CDR1 SGHRS, CDR2 YFSETQ. The CDR3 region is CASSESGNTETFF. DNA of the CDR3: TGCGCCAGCAGCGAGTCAGGGAACACTGAAACTTTCTTT. The complete variable domain, with remaining parts taken from reference TRBV5-1 and TRBJ1-1, reads KAGVTQTPRYLIKTRGQQVTLSCSPISGHRSVSWYQQTPGQGLQFLFEYFSETQRNKGNFPGRFSGRQFSNSRSEMNVSTLELGDSALYLCASSESGNTETFFGQGTRLTVV.

V usage is TRBV29-1 and J usage is TRBJ2-5; D is unresolved. CDR3 length: 11 amino acids. CDR1 and CDR2 from the germline V gene are SQVTM and ANQGSEA. Trimming cost V 8 bases and J 13 bases, with 20 bases left between them. The CDR3: CSPPPPEVGYF. As DNA, the CDR3 is TGCAGCCCCCCCCCGCCCGAGGTAGGGTACTTC.

CDR3: CASSGDLQETQYF. The CDR3 DNA reads TGTGCCAGCAGCGGGGACTTACAAGAGACCCAGTACTTC. The chain has TRBV12-3 or TRBV12-4 and TRBJ2-5, with D perhaps matching TRBD2 (6 bases). V was shortened by 6 bases and J by 2 bases, with 10 bases between the two germline ends. This CDR3 is 13 amino acids long.